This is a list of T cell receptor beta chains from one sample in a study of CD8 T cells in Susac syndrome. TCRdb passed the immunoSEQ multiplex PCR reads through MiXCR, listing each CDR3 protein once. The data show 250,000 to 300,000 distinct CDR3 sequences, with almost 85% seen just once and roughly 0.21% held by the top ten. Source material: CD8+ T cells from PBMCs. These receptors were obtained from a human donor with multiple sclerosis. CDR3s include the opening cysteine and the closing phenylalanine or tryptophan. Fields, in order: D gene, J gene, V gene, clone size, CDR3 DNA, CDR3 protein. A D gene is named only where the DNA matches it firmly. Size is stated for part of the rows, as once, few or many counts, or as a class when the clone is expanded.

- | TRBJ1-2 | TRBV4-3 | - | TGCGCCAGCAGCCAAGCACCAGGGTTTAACTATGGCTACACCTTC | CASSQAPGFNYGYTF
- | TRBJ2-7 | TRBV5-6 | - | TGTGCCAGCAGCCCTACTCCGGGCTACGAGCAGTACTTC | CASSPTPGYEQYF
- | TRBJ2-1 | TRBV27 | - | TGTGCCAGCAGTTCCACTAGCTGGAGCTCCTACAATGAGCAGTTCTTC | CASSSTSWSSYNEQFF
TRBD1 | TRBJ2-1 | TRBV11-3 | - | TGTGCCAGCAGCTCCCCCCGGACAGGGGACTACAATGAGCAGTTCTTC | CASSSPRTGDYNEQFF
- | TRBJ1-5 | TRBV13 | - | TGTGCCAGCAGCACCGGGACCAATCAGCCCCAGCATTTT | CASSTGTNQPQHF
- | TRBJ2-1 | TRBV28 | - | TGTGCCAGCATGGGGGTTCCCTCCTACAATGAGCAGTTCTTC | CASMGVPSYNEQFF
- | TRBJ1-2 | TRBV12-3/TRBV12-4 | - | TGTGCCAGCATCATTCGCGGGTTGGGCTACACCTTC | CASIIRGLGYTF
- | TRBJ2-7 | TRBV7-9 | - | TGTGCCAGCAGCATCCCCCAAGAGAGCCTATCCTCCTACGAGCAGTACTTC | CASSIPQESLSSYEQYF
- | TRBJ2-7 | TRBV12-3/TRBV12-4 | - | TGTGCCAGCAGTTTCTACAGGGACTACGAGCAGTACTTC | CASSFYRDYEQYF
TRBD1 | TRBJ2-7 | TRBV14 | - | TGTGCCAGCAGCCAGAGACAGGGGCTGCGGGACGAGCAGTACTTC | CASSQRQGLRDEQYF
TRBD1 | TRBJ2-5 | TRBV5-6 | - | TGTGCCAGCTCGCCGGGACAGTTGTCGGGGACCCAGTACTTC | CASSPGQLSGTQYF
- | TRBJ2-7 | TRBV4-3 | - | TGCGCCAGCAGCCAAGAAGTATCCGGGGCCACCTACGAGCAGTACTTC | CASSQEVSGATYEQYF
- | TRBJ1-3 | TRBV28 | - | TGTGCCAGCGGGTCAGTCAACACCATATATTTT | CASGSVNTIYF
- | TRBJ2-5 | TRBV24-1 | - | TGTGCCACCAGTGATCATGGGAAGGGAGAGACCCAGTACTTC | CATSDHGKGETQYF
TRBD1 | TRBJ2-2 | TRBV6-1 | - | TGTGCCAGCAGACCGGACAGGATTACTTCGAACACCGGGGAGCTGTTTTTT | CASRPDRITSNTGELFF
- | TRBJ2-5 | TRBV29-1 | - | TGCAGCGTTGCTTGGGACCGCTTTGGGACCCAGTACTTC | CSVAWDRFGTQYF
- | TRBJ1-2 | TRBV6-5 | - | TGTGCCAGCAGTTACACTCCGATGGACTATGGCTACACCTTC | CASSYTPMDYGYTF
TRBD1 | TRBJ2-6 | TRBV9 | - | TGTGCCAGCAGCGTAGTGCCAGGGGGCCTTCCTGGGGCCAACGTCCTGACCTTC | CASSVVPGGLPGANVLTF
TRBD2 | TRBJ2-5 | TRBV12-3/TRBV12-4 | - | TGTGCCAGCAGTTCCGGGACTAGCGGATTCCAAGAGACCCAGTACTTC | CASSSGTSGFQETQYF
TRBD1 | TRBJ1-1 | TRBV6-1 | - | TGTGCCAGCAGTGAAAGGACAGGACTGGACACTGAAGCTTTCTTT | CASSERTGLDTEAFF
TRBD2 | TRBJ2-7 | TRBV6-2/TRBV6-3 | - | TGTGCCGGCAGTTACTCCATGACTAGCGGGAACTACGAGCAGTACTTC | CAGSYSMTSGNYEQYF
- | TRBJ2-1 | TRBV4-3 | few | TGCGCCAGCAGCCAAGGCAGGGGAGCCTACAATGAGCAGTTCTTC | CASSQGRGAYNEQFF
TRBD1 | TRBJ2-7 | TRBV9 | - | TGTGCCAGCAGCGTAGGGGTGGGGACAGGCTACGAGCAGTACTTC | CASSVGVGTGYEQYF
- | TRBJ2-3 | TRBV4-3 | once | TGCGCCAGCAGCCAAGCAACCACAGGCACAGATACGCAGTATTTT | CASSQATTGTDTQYF
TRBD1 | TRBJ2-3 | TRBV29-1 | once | TGCAGCGTTGCTGGGACAGGGCCAGATACGCAGTATTTT | CSVAGTGPDTQYF
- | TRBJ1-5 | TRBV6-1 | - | TGTGCCAGCAGGCCGTACAGGGAGAAAGGCAATCAGCCCCAGCATTTT | CASRPYREKGNQPQHF
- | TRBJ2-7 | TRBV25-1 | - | TGTGCCAGCAGTGAGACAGGTCCACAGCGGGAGCAGTACTTC | CASSETGPQREQYF
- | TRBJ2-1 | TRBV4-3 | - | TGCGCCAGCAGCCAAGAGTTGGCGGATTACAATGAGCAGTTCTTC | CASSQELADYNEQFF
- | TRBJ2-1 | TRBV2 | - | TGTGCCAGCAGGCCGGGACTCTCCTACAATGAGCAGTTCTTC | CASRPGLSYNEQFF
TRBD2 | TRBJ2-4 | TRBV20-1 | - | TGCAGTGCACCGGGGGGCAAAAACATTCAGTACTTC | CSAPGGKNIQYF